The clone carrying this T cell receptor beta chain showed up many times. The CDR3 has 13 amino acids. Germline V CDR1 and CDR2: SGHRS, YFSETQ. V was trimmed by 1 base and J by 4 bases, leaving 8 bases between them. This entry comes from a study of T cells after yellow fever vaccination. TCRdb reanalysed the 5' RACE reads using MiXCR and keeps one entry per CDR3 protein. The table lists more than 90,000 distinct CDR3 sequences, around 7.2% of them singletons. The origin of this receptor is a man in his late teens or twenties who received the YFV17D yellow fever vaccine. This sequence joins TRBV5-1 and TRBJ1-1; maybe TRBD1 (5 bases). The source was CD4+ T cells sorted from PBMCs, collected roughly 45 days after the first yellow fever vaccination. In nucleotides, the CDR3 is TGCGCCAGCAGCTTGAAAGGGACCACTGAAGCTTTCTTT. Protein product: CASSLKGTTEAFF.